Presented here are 27 T cell receptor beta chains from one specimen sequenced in a study of shared clonotypes between healthy human individuals. TCRdb's table, derived via immunoSEQ multiplex PCR, lists solely in-frame clones and lacks some. The sample has around 1.5 million clones, 95% to 99% seen once. Source material: naive CD4+ T cells sorted from blood. The subset is: CD45RA+ positively selected. These receptors all come from a young man in good health.

V is TRBV19 and J is TRBJ2-7, with D unclear. The germline gives CDR1 LNHDA, CDR2 SQIVND (reference sequence). The V end lost 5 bases, the J end lost 0 bases, and 14 bases lay between the germline ends. The CDR3 loop spans 15 amino acids. The chain's CDR3 is CASSPQYRISYEQYF. For the CDR3, the DNA is TGTGCCAGTAGTCCCCAGTACCGGATCTCCTACGAGCAGTACTTC.

The chain links TRBV18 to TRBJ2-5; 9 bases agree with TRBD2. The length of the CDR3 is 17 residues. Germline V gene data show CDR1 as KGHSH and CDR2 as LQKENI. Losses at the gene ends were 3 bases for V and 0 bases for J; bases not matched to a gene: 8. CDR3 in DNA: TGTGCCAGCTCACCGTGGCTAGCGGGGATAAACCAAGAGACCCAGTACTTC. Amino acids: CASSPWLAGINQETQYF.

V is TRBV2 and J is TRBJ2-1; TRBD2 might be the D (6 bases). Germline V gene sequence: CDR1 SNHLY, CDR2 FYNNEI. Trimming took off 8 bases at V and 6 bases at J, with 11 bases between the two ends. The CDR3 runs to 12 residues. The CDR3 protein is CASRTNPNEQFF. For the CDR3, the DNA is TGTGCCAGCCGGACTAACCCCAATGAGCAGTTCTTC.

This clone was detected only once. CDR3 residues: CASSYSGATQYF. CDR3 DNA: TGTGCCAGCAGTTACTCGGGGGCTACGCAGTATTTT. The chain is built from TRBV6-5 and TRBJ2-3; perhaps TRBD1 as D (6 bases). Trimming removed 0 bases from V and 8 bases from J, with 6 bases in between. CDR3 length: 12 residues. In germline, CDR1 is MNHEY, CDR2 SVGAGI.

The chain combines TRBV29-1 with TRBJ2-1; D possibly corresponds to TRBD2 (6 bases). CDR1 is SQVTM and CDR2 is ANQGSEA in the germline V gene. The CDR3 is made up of 16 amino acids. Deletions cut 0 bases from V and 2 bases from J, with 14 bases between. CDR3 bases: TGCAGCGTTGAAGATCAGGGCGGGGAAACCTACAATGAGCAGTTCTTC. It codes for CSVEDQGGETYNEQFF.

This rearrangement joins TRBV7-2 to TRBJ1-4, with D hard to call. Looked up from germline, CDR1 is SGHTA and CDR2 is FQGNSA. The CDR3 consists of 13 residues. Between the trimmed V and J ends, which lost 4 bases and 5 bases, there was a span of 8 bases. CDR3 in amino acids: CASSYGVNEKLFF. The DNA of the CDR3 is TGTGCCAGCAGCTACGGGGTCAATGAAAAACTGTTTTTT. Based on the CDR3 plus reference TRBV7-2 and TRBJ1-4, the full variable domain is GAGVSQSPSNKVTEKGKDVELRCDPISGHTALYWYRQSLGQGLEFLIYFQGNSAPDKSGLPSDRFSAERTGGSVSTLTIQRTQQEDSAVYLCASSYGVNEKLFFGSGTQLSVL.

The chain couples TRBV7-9 to TRBJ2-5; D unresolved. This CDR3 is 14 amino acids long. Trimming removed 2 bases at V and 0 bases at J, with 7 bases between. The germline CDR1 and CDR2 sequences are SEHNR and FQNEAQ (reference sequence). For the CDR3, the DNA is TGTGCCAGCAGCTTAACGGAGTACCAAGAGACCCAGTACTTC. It codes for CASSLTEYQETQYF.

This chain joins TRBV10-3 and TRBJ2-2; D might be TRBD1 (5 bases). V was pared by 0 bases and J by 1 base, with 9 bases between. CDR1 and CDR2 (germline): ENHRY, SYGVKD. The CDR3 is 16 amino acids. CDR3 sequence: CAISESMGLNTGELFF. The CDR3 DNA reads as TGTGCCATCAGTGAGTCGATGGGGCTGAACACCGGGGAGCTGTTTTTT.

The chain is built from TRBV18 and TRBJ2-5; the D is unclear. Germline assignment: CDR1 KGHSH and CDR2 LQKENI. The CDR3 is 13 amino acids. V was trimmed by 5 bases and J by 4 bases, leaving 11 bases between them. The CDR3 loop is CASSSFVRETQYF. DNA for the CDR3: TGTGCCAGCTCAAGTTTCGTGAGAGAGACCCAGTACTTC.

V gene TRBV4-1 combines with J gene TRBJ2-3; possibly TRBD2 for D (5 bases). Germline CDR1 and CDR2: MGHRA and YSYEKL. Trimming took 1 base from V and 5 from J, leaving 10 bases between them. The CDR3 sequence is 14 residues long. CDR3 sequence (DNA): TGCGCCAGCAGCCAAGTTGGAGGATTAGATACGCAGTATTTT. This sequence encodes CASSQVGGLDTQYF.

The chain has TRBV5-1 and TRBJ1-4; 8 bases agree with TRBD1. Per germline, CDR1 SGHRS and CDR2 YFSETQ. Germline trimming cut 4 bases from V and 4 bases from J; bases unmatched to any gene: 6. The CDR3 totals 15 residues. CDR3 bases: TGCGCCAGCAGCGGCAAAGACAGGGGTAATGAAAAACTGTTTTTT. Its protein is CASSGKDRGNEKLFF. Filled out from reference TRBV5-1 and TRBJ1-4, the complete variable domain reads KAGVTQTPRYLIKTRGQQVTLSCSPISGHRSVSWYQQTPGQGLQFLFEYFSETQRNKGNFPGRFSGRQFSNSRSEMNVSTLELGDSALYLCASSGKDRGNEKLFFGSGTQLSVL.

V is TRBV7-6 and J is TRBJ2-5; 11 bases align to TRBD1. Germline-derived CDR1 and CDR2 are SGHVS and FNYEAQ. The CDR3 runs to 22 residues. V lost 1 base to trimming and J lost 4 bases; unmatched junction nucleotides: 23. CDR3 sequence: CASSLDLGTGGIGLAGRETQYF. CDR3 coding DNA: TGTGCCAGCAGCTTAGATTTAGGGACAGGGGGTATAGGCCTAGCGGGAAGAGAGACCCAGTACTTC.

Note on this clone: This same CDR3 is encoded by further DNA sequences in the sample. The J gene is TRBJ2-1, the V gene TRBV6-1; tentatively, D is TRBD1 (6 bases). The germline gives CDR1 MNHNS, CDR2 SASEGT. The CDR3 is 14 amino acids. V lost 2 bases to trimming and J lost 4 bases, with 9 bases between them. CDR3 in DNA: TGTGCCAGCAGTGAACAGGGGACGTACAATGAGCAGTTCTTC. Residues: CASSEQGTYNEQFF.

The chain couples TRBV6-1 to TRBJ2-3; 11 positions match TRBD2. Germline values: CDR1 MNHNS, CDR2 SASEGT. After removal of 6 bases from V and 2 bases from J, the junction contained 4 bases not matched to a gene. The CDR3 is made up of 15 amino acids. The CDR3 bases are TGTGCCAGCAGGGGACTAGCGGAGGACACAGATACGCAGTATTTT. This sequence encodes CASRGLAEDTDTQYF.

The V call is TRBV15, the J call TRBJ1-3, with D unclear. The CDR3 spans 15 residues. The germline CDR1 and CDR2 sequences are LNHNV and YYDKDF (reference sequence). Trimming removed 5 bases from V and 4 bases from J, with 15 bases in between. CDR3 sequence: CATSGTTPTGNTIYF. The CDR3 DNA reads as TGTGCCACCAGCGGAACCACTCCGACAGGAAACACCATATATTTT.

This clone came up once. V and J are TRBV6-5 and TRBJ2-1; 10 nucleotides align to TRBD1. CDR3 length equals 15 residues. Germline V gene sequence: CDR1 MNHEY, CDR2 SVGAGI. V shed 6 bases and J 7 bases; nucleotides not matched to a gene: 9. The CDR3 DNA reads TGTGCCAGCAGGACGGACAGGGGGGCTAGGAATGAGCAGTTCTTC. Its protein product is CASRTDRGARNEQFF.

The rearrangement joins TRBV9 to TRBJ1-1, with 8 bases fitting TRBD1. The CDR3 spans 12 residues. J gave up 11 bases and V 2 bases, and 5 bases lay outside the gene matches. Looked up from germline, CDR1 is SGDLS and CDR2 is YYNGEE. CDR3 protein: CASSVVRGPAFF. The CDR3 DNA reads as TGTGCCAGCAGCGTTGTCAGGGGGCCGGCTTTCTTT. The full variable domain, completed using reference TRBV9 and TRBJ1-1, is DSGVTQTPKHLITATGQRVTLRCSPRSGDLSVYWYQQSLDQGLQFLIQYYNGEERAKGNILERFSAQQFPDLHSELNLSSLELGDSALYFCASSVVRGPAFFGQGTRLTVV.

The chain joins TRBV7-9 to TRBJ2-2, with 8 positions matching TRBD2. CDR1 SEHNR and CDR2 FQNEAQ come from the germline V gene (reference sequence). The CDR3 spans 17 residues. J lost 4 bases, V lost 2 bases, and 9 bases had no gene match. CDR3 sequence (DNA): TGTGCCAGCAGCTTAAGACCGGGACTAGGCTTCACCGGGGAGCTGTTTTTT. Translating gives CASSLRPGLGFTGELFF.

A word on this clone: This sample also contains other DNA sequences that code for the same CDR3. The gene calls are TRBV7-9 and TRBJ2-5, with TRBD2 matching 13 bases. Losses at the gene ends were 4 bases for V and 4 bases for J; bases not matched to a gene: 9. The CDR3 is 17 amino acids. Germline loops: CDR1 SEHNR, CDR2 FQNEAQ (reference sequence). CDR3 residues: CASSSWTSGSGRETQYF. The CDR3 nucleotides are TGTGCCAGCAGCTCATGGACTAGCGGGAGTGGGAGAGAGACCCAGTACTTC.

The genes are TRBV11-2 and TRBJ2-7, with 11 bases lining up with TRBD2. Germline V CDR1 and CDR2: SGHAT, FQNNGV. This CDR3 is 19 amino acids long. J lost 0 bases, V lost 3 bases, and 13 bases had no gene match. CDR3 DNA sequence: TGTGCCAGCAGCTTGGGGTCGGGGAGGACTAGCGGGTTCTCCTACGAGCAGTACTTC. It translates to CASSLGSGRTSGFSYEQYF.

The chain combines TRBV15 with TRBJ2-7; 12 bases are shared with TRBD2. CDR1 is LNHNV and CDR2 is YYDKDF in the germline V gene (reference sequence). The CDR3 consists of 16 residues. Trimming at V came to 5 bases and at J to 4 bases, leaving 9 bases not matched to a gene. CDR3 DNA sequence: TGTGCCACCAGCGGACGACTAGCGGGAGCGATTTACGAGCAGTACTTC. Translated: CATSGRLAGAIYEQYF.

The chain joins TRBV25-1 to TRBJ2-7; TRBD1 matches 7 bases. The CDR3 extends over 17 amino acids. Trimming cost V 1 base and J 4 bases; bases outside gene matches: 13. Looked up from germline, CDR1 is MGHDK and CDR2 is SYGVNS. The CDR3 region has the DNA TGTGCCAGCAGTGAATTTTTATTGGGGGCCAGGGGGTACGAGCAGTACTTC. This codes for CASSEFLLGARGYEQYF.

This chain connects TRBV28 to TRBJ2-1, with 14 bases that match TRBD2. Per the germline V gene, CDR1 is MDHEN and CDR2 is SYDVKM. The junction had 13 bases not matched to a gene; V was cut back by 5 bases and J by 1 base. The CDR3 consists of 20 residues. CDR3 sequence: CASSLKPGLAGVGSYNEQFF. The CDR3 bases are TGTGCCAGCAGTCTGAAGCCGGGACTAGCGGGAGTCGGGTCCTACAATGAGCAGTTCTTC.

This clone was found a few times. The CDR3 DNA is TGTGCCATCTCAGGGGGCTATGGCTACACCTTC. Encoded protein: CAISGGYGYTF. The chain carries TRBV6-1 and TRBJ1-2; 7 bases are a match to TRBD1. J lost 4 bases, V lost 10 bases, and 3 bases had no gene match. Germline V gene lookup returns CDR1 MNHNS and CDR2 SASEGT. This CDR3 has 11 amino acids.

On this clone: In the same sample, other DNA sequences code for this CDR3. This rearrangement joins TRBV28 to TRBJ1-5; 9 bases are a match to TRBD1. Germline-derived CDR1 and CDR2 are MDHEN and SYDVKM. CDR3 size: 14 residues. Trimming at V came to 4 bases and at J to 7 bases, leaving 5 bases not matched to a gene. In DNA form, the CDR3 reads TGTGCCAGCAGTTCCGGGACAGGGTGGCAGCCCCAGCATTTT. Its translation is CASSSGTGWQPQHF.

The rearrangement joins TRBV2 to TRBJ2-5; 10 nucleotides line up with TRBD2. With 8 bases clipped from V and 4 bases from J, the junction kept 4 bases outside the gene matches. This CDR3 comprises 13 residues. Germline V gene data show CDR1 as SNHLY and CDR2 as FYNNEI. The CDR3 spells CASLSGRLETQYF. The CDR3 DNA reads as TGTGCCAGCCTTAGCGGGAGGCTAGAGACCCAGTACTTC.

The chain uses TRBV7-3 and TRBJ1-4, with D perhaps matching TRBD1 (5 bases). The germline gives CDR1 SGHTA, CDR2 FQGTGA. The CDR3 is 14 amino acids. V lost 5 bases, J lost 7 bases, and 14 bases lay in between. CDR3 in amino acids: CASSPGQGFEKLFF. DNA for the CDR3: TGTGCCAGCAGCCCCGGGCAGGGATTTGAAAAACTGTTTTTT.